This entry concerns a single TCR beta chain. Its target is not known. A second PCR, run for about 7 to 11 cycles, used a sample-barcoded 5' primer plus a J-beta primer mix. Every sample gave at least 2.5 million paired-end reads containing CDR3. From the 5' RACE reads, TCRdb called clonotypes with MiXCR, one entry per CDR3 protein. The profile shows fewer than 900,000 distinct CDR3 sequences, around 46% of them singletons. This CDR3 is 16 amino acids long. CDR1 and CDR2 (germline): SGDLS, YYNGEE. This entry is derived from a study of blood T cells in healthy people across ages. The study's findings and limits: Aged donors had fewer naive CD4+ cells and lower diversity than long-lived donors.

The amount of total RNA extracted per sample was at least 6 micrograms. This sequence originates from a woman aged 60-70 years in good health. The chain links TRBV9 to TRBJ2-5, with a weak D call TRBD1 (8 bases). The J call may not be correct, given that the DNA end is closer to TRBJ2-7. Sequences were obtained from blood. The CDR3 region has the DNA TGTGCCAGCAGCGTCACAGGGGGGGGATCGAACGACGAGCAGTACTTC. Residues: CASSVTGGGSNDEQYF.